This T cell receptor (beta chain) was identified in a study of identical twins' blood T cells. This clonotype was counted between two and nine times. TCRdb re-called the 5' RACE reads with MiXCR, one entry per CDR3 protein. The sample carries roughly 380,000 distinct CDR3 sequences, over 25% recorded once. Germline lookup yields CDR1 MNHEY and CDR2 SVGAGI. The ends were cut back, 4 bases at V and 6 bases at J, with 18 bases in the middle. The CDR3 is made up of 15 amino acids. Donors were six healthy women in three monozygous twin pairs. Likely shared infections and vaccines: all three twin pairs were reared together.

The rearrangement joins TRBV6-5 to TRBJ2-5, with a tentative D call TRBD2 (5 bases). The origin of this receptor is a woman between 18 and 55 years old in good health. Material: PBMCs. CDR3: CASSSLVTGKKTQYF. The DNA for the CDR3 is TGTGCCAGCAGTTCCCTGGTTACCGGGAAAAAGACCCAGTACTTC.